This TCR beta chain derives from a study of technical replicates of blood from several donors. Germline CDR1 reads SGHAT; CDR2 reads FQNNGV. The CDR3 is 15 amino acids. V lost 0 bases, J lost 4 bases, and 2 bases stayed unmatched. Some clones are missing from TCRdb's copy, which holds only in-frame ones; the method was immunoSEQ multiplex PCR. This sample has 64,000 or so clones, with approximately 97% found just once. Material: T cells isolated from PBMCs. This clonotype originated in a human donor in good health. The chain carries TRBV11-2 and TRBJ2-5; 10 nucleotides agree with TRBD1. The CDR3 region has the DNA TGTGCCAGCAGCTTAGAGGGACAGGGGCTAGAGACCCAGTACTTC. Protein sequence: CASSLEGQGLETQYF.